The 17 T cell receptor beta chains in this list originate from one sample, sequenced in a study of spatial heterogeneity in lung cancer. Time point defined: sample taken at primary tumor resection. Sequencing covered unsorted whole RNA taken from tumor, nontumor lung or frozen PBMC. Each CDR3 protein gets one entry after TCRdb re-called the 5' RACE reads with MiXCR. Among around 4,000 distinct CDR3 sequences listed, roughly 35% were seen once. The sample was PBMCs, taken at surgery. These receptors all come from a male donor with early-stage non-small cell lung cancer.

Worth noting for this clonotype: As an off-target read in a library built for alpha chains, this beta chain has a frequency of little significance. V and J are TRBV7-9 and TRBJ2-4; D is undetermined. The CDR3 totals 11 residues. The ends were cut back, 5 bases at V and 8 bases at J, with 7 bases in the middle. The germline V gene encodes CDR1 SEHNR and CDR2 FQNEAQ (reference sequence). The CDR3 reads CASSPLDIQYF. As DNA, the CDR3 is TGTGCCAGCAGCCCCCTGGACATTCAGTACTTC.

Points on this clonotype: Because this beta chain is a stray read in a library intended to capture alpha chains, its abundance should not be given much weight. This sequence joins TRBV20-1 and TRBJ2-7; D is unclear. In germline, CDR1 is DFQATT, CDR2 SNEGSKA (reference sequence). V dropped 2 bases and J dropped 2 bases, with 10 bases sitting between them. The CDR3 is 13 residues long. CDR3: CSARPGGTYEQYF. The CDR3 nucleotides are TGCAGTGCTAGACCTGGCGGTACCTACGAGCAGTACTTC.

In the case of this clonotype: A library made for alpha chains picked up this beta chain off target, so its size means little. The rearrangement links TRBV10-3 to TRBJ2-4; D remains ambiguous. Trimming removed 0 bases from V and 5 bases from J, with 8 bases in between. The length of the CDR3 is 14 residues. Germline V gives CDR1 ENHRY, CDR2 SYGVKD. CDR3 protein: CAISESGEENIQYF. The CDR3 region has the DNA TGTGCCATCAGTGAGTCAGGCGAAGAAAACATTCAGTACTTC.

In the case of this clonotype: As an off-target read in a library built for alpha chains, this beta chain has a frequency of little significance. V and J are TRBV7-2 and TRBJ2-3; 7 nucleotides match TRBD1. Per germline, CDR1 SGHTA and CDR2 FQGNSA. This CDR3 has 13 amino acids. The J segment lost 6 bases and the V segment lost 5 bases, leaving 5 bases of the junction unmatched. CDR3 in DNA: TGTGCCAGCAGCGCGGACAGGTCTGATACGCAGTATTTT. Amino acid sequence: CASSADRSDTQYF.

This clonotype was picked up a small number of times. The library was designed around alpha chains, so this beta chain is a stray read whose abundance carries little weight. This chain connects TRBV12-3 or TRBV12-4 to TRBJ2-5; 8 nucleotides align to TRBD2. Unmatched junction bases numbered 5, after V lost 5 bases and J lost 3 bases. This CDR3 spans 14 amino acids. CDR3 loop: CASSPELAEETQYF. The CDR3 DNA is TGTGCCAGCAGTCCAGAACTAGCGGAAGAGACCCAGTACTTC.

For this clonotype: The size of this beta chain means little, since it is a stray read in a library made for alpha chains. This chain connects TRBV14 to TRBJ2-3; D may be TRBD2 (5 bases). Germline V gives CDR1 SGHDN, CDR2 FVKESK. Trimming pared 4 bases from V and 2 bases from J, leaving 16 bases between. The CDR3 runs 16 residues. CDR3 sequence: CASSPGGGEYTDTQYF. CDR3 in DNA: TGTGCCAGCAGCCCCGGAGGCGGAGAGTACACAGATACGCAGTATTTT.

As concerns this clonotype: The library was prepared for alpha chains; this beta chain is a stray read, so its frequency means little. This chain connects TRBV4-3 to TRBJ2-7; TRBD2 aligns across 12 bases. In germline, CDR1 is LGHNA, CDR2 YSLEER. CDR3 length: 17 amino acids. V gave up 2 bases and J gave up 7 bases; unmatched junction bases: 12. The CDR3 sequence: CASSQRTSGIMAGEQYF. DNA for the CDR3: TGCGCCAGCAGCCAACGGACTAGCGGGATCATGGCGGGAGAGCAGTACTTC.

This clonotype counts as medium-sized. This beta chain lies outside the target of a library built for alpha chains; its clone size means little. The chain couples TRBV28 to TRBJ2-7; a weak D match, TRBD1 (6 bases). Trimming left V 6 bases short and J 6 bases short, with 21 bases between. This CDR3 region has 15 residues. Germline V gene sequence: CDR1 MDHEN, CDR2 SYDVKM. As DNA, the CDR3 is TGTGCCAGCAGAACCCCCGGACAGAGGGCCGCCGAGCAGTACTTC. Its translation is CASRTPGQRAAEQYF.

Comments on this clonotype: The library was prepared for alpha chains; this beta chain is a stray read, so its frequency means little. V usage is TRBV7-2 and J usage is TRBJ2-5; maybe TRBD1 (8 bases). The V and J ends lost 4 bases and 0 bases respectively, with 12 bases between them. The CDR3 totals 15 residues. The germline CDR1 and CDR2 sequences are SGHTA and FQGNSA. The CDR3 sequence: CASSSQGGYQETQYF. DNA for the CDR3: TGTGCCAGCAGCTCACAGGGGGGGTACCAAGAGACCCAGTACTTC. Full variable domain (rest looked up from reference TRBV7-2 and TRBJ2-5): GAGVSQSPSNKVTEKGKDVELRCDPISGHTALYWYRQSLGQGLEFLIYFQGNSAPDKSGLPSDRFSAERTGGSVSTLTIQRTQQEDSAVYLCASSSQGGYQETQYFGPGTRLLVL.

As to this clonotype: A library made for alpha chains picked up this beta chain off target, so its size means little. The chain is built from TRBV5-1 and TRBJ2-3; 8 positions agree with TRBD2. Germline lookup yields CDR1 SGHRS and CDR2 YFSETQ. Trimming at V came to 3 bases and at J to 6 bases, leaving 15 bases not matched to a gene. This CDR3 contains 17 residues. CDR3 nucleotide sequence: TGCGCCAGCAGCTCGACCGTGGGACTAGGACCCTTGGATACGCAGTATTTT. Its protein is CASSSTVGLGPLDTQYF.

As to this clonotype: This beta chain turned up in a library designed for alpha chains; as an off-target read, its abundance says little. DNA of the CDR3: TGCGCCAGCAGCTTGGCAGGGGATCGTGACGAGCAGTACTTC. Translating it yields CASSLAGDRDEQYF. The chain joins TRBV5-1 to TRBJ2-7; the D gene is possibly TRBD1 (6 bases). Germline CDR1 and CDR2: SGHRS and YFSETQ. Between the trimmed V and J ends, which lost 0 bases and 5 bases, there was a span of 12 bases. This CDR3 has 14 amino acids.

Points on this clonotype: Since the library was made to target alpha chains, this beta chain is a stray read and its abundance is not meaningful. This chain joins TRBV3-1 and TRBJ2-7; 10 bases agree with TRBD2. The CDR3 runs to 14 residues. Per germline, CDR1 LGHDT and CDR2 YNNKEL (reference sequence). Trimming cost V 8 bases and J 3 bases; bases outside gene matches: 7. In DNA form, the CDR3 reads TGTGCCAGCTGTCTAGCGGGAGCGAACTACGAGCAGTACTTC. Residues: CASCLAGANYEQYF.

This clonotype was counted a few times. This beta chain represents an off-target read in a library built for alpha chains; its size is of limited meaning. The rearrangement uses TRBV6-5 and TRBJ2-3; no firm D call. The CDR3 is made up of 15 amino acids. V gave up 3 bases and J gave up 3 bases, with 13 bases separating them. Germline CDR1 MNHEY, CDR2 SVGAGI. CDR3 nucleotides: TGTGCCAGCAGTTATCGGTCTCCGGAGACAGATACGCAGTATTTT. As protein: CASSYRSPETDTQYF.

This clonotype was seen a handful of times. This beta chain lies outside the target of a library built for alpha chains; its clone size means little. The rearrangement uses TRBV7-9 and TRBJ2-6; D remains ambiguous. The CDR3 runs 17 residues. Germline assignment: CDR1 SEHNR and CDR2 FQNEAQ (reference sequence). V was shortened by 2 bases and J by 2 bases, with 13 bases between the two germline ends. CDR3 protein: CASSLSPADPGANVLTF. CDR3 in DNA: TGTGCCAGCAGCTTAAGTCCCGCGGATCCTGGGGCCAACGTCCTGACTTTC. Complete variable domain (other parts from reference TRBV7-9 and TRBJ2-6): DTGVSQNPRHKITKRGQNVTFRCDPISEHNRLYWYRQTLGQGPEFLTYFQNEAQLEKSRLLSDRFSAERPKGSFSTLEIQRTEQGDSAMYLCASSLSPADPGANVLTFGAGSRLTVL.

The sample holds a few counts of this clonotype. This beta chain slipped into a library made for alpha chains as a stray read, so its size is not meaningful. This sequence joins TRBV5-1 and TRBJ2-5; tentatively, D is TRBD1 (6 bases). From germline, CDR1 is SGHRS and CDR2 YFSETQ. This CDR3 contains 15 residues. Between the trimmed V and J ends, which lost 4 bases and 1 base, there was a span of 14 bases. CDR3 residues: CASSLRRDTQETQYF. The CDR3 nucleotides read TGCGCCAGCAGCCTTCGTCGGGACACCCAAGAGACCCAGTACTTC.

Within the sample, this clonotype is medium-sized. This beta chain was picked up by a library intended for alpha chains and is off target, so its count carries little meaning. The chain recombines TRBV7-9 with TRBJ2-5; D uncertain. Germline lookup yields CDR1 SEHNR and CDR2 FQNEAQ (reference sequence). V dropped 1 base and J dropped 7 bases, with 4 bases sitting between them. The CDR3 has 11 amino acids. CDR3: CASSLVATQYF. The CDR3 DNA reads as TGTGCCAGCAGCTTAGTTGCGACCCAGTACTTC.

In regard to this clonotype: Little can be read into the size of this beta chain, an off-target read in a library designed for alpha chains. The rearrangement uses TRBV7-2 and TRBJ2-4, with 11 positions matching TRBD1. With 2 bases clipped from V and 8 bases from J, the junction kept 8 bases outside the gene matches. Per germline, CDR1 SGHTA and CDR2 FQGNSA. This CDR3 is 16 amino acids long. CDR3 sequence (DNA): TGTGCCAGCAGCTTACCCTTCGGACAGGGGGCAGACATTCAGTACTTC. Amino acids: CASSLPFGQGADIQYF.